The text below deals with one T cell receptor beta chain. Antigen specificity is unknown. V was shortened by 4 bases and J by 6 bases, with 13 bases between the two germline ends. Germline lookup yields CDR1 LGHDT and CDR2 YNNKEL (reference sequence). This CDR3 is built from 13 residues. The sample originates from a study of T cells after yellow fever vaccination. On the study more broadly: Those fractions that held only low numbers of cells were prepared using the SMART-Seq v4 Ultra Low Input RNA kit. Study-level points and caveats: Abundant bulk-derived clonotypes could contaminate FACS-sorted repertoires.

UMIs were added to TCR cDNA along with a universal primer site when it was made by 5'RACE template switching. MiXCR, run by TCRdb on the 5' RACE reads, gives a single entry per CDR3 protein. The repertoire holds around 550,000 distinct CDR3 sequences, with about 19% as singletons. The source was PBMCs, collected 15 days after the yellow fever booster vaccination. This TCR derives from a young man who received the YFV17D yellow fever vaccine. The chain has TRBV3-1 and TRBJ2-7; D gene uncertain. In nucleotides, the CDR3 is TGTGCCAGCAGCCCCCTGGGGAAGGGCGAGCAGTACTTC. Its translation is CASSPLGKGEQYF.